This is a list of T cell receptor beta chains from one sample in a study of T cell repertoires in cytomegalovirus infection. TCRdb reprocessed the reads with MiXCR, giving one entry per CDR3 protein. The data hold about 110,000 distinct CDR3 sequences, with over 40% observed a single time. Their antigen targets remain unknown. The sample was CD8+ T cells from cultured PBMCs, taken from culture after CMV antigen stimulation. These receptors all stem from a human donor in good health (CMV status not recorded). Some clones in this sample may be carry-over from other donors' samples. CDR3s include the opening cysteine and the closing phenylalanine or tryptophan. The D gene is left open where the match is weak. Not every row has a clone size; where given, it reads once, few, many or a size class.

j_gene	d_gene	abundance	v_gene	CDR3aa	CDR3nt
TRBJ1-6	-	few	TRBV7-9	CASRRETSSPLHF	TGTGCCAGCAGACGTGAGACATCGTCACCCCTCCACTTT
TRBJ2-3	-	many	TRBV7-2	CASSLGPGVTDTQYF	TGTGCCAGCAGCTTAGGCCCGGGGGTCACAGATACGCAGTATTTT
TRBJ2-5	TRBD1	-	TRBV5-1	CASSSNRQGWGETQYF	TGCGCCAGCAGCTCTAACCGACAGGGGTGGGGAGAGACCCAGTACTTC
TRBJ2-3	TRBD1	-	TRBV3-1	CASSGWDRDTDTQYF	TGTGCCAGCAGCGGCTGGGACAGGGACACAGATACGCAGTATTTT
TRBJ1-1	-	-	TRBV20-1	CSARDLEAFF	TGCAGTGCTAGAGACTTAGAAGCTTTCTTT
TRBJ1-2	-	-	TRBV7-9	CASSQPGRNYGYTF	TGTGCCAGCAGCCAACCCGGACGGAACTATGGCTACACCTTC
TRBJ1-5	-	-	TRBV27	CASSLGPDNQPQHF	TGTGCCAGCAGTCTCGGACCGGACAATCAGCCCCAGCATTTT
TRBJ1-3	-	few	TRBV12-3/TRBV12-4	CASSSLGTYSGNTIYF	TGTGCCAGCAGTTCCTTGGGGACATACTCTGGAAACACCATATATTTT
TRBJ1-1	-	many	TRBV2	CASSVEFANTEAFF	TGTGCCAGCAGTGTCGAATTTGCGAACACTGAAGCTTTCTTT
TRBJ2-1	-	medium-sized	TRBV7-8	CASSLEGGQGYNEQFF	TGTGCCAGCAGCTTAGAGGGGGGGCAAGGCTACAATGAGCAGTTCTTC
TRBJ1-1	-	many	TRBV6-5	CASSYSSSSNTEAFF	TGTGCCAGCAGTTACTCGAGCAGTTCGAACACTGAAGCTTTCTTT
TRBJ1-2	-	few	TRBV2	CASSEVGGHNYGYTF	TGTGCCAGCAGTGAAGTGGGGGGGCATAACTATGGCTACACCTTC
TRBJ1-2	-	few	TRBV7-9	CASSLAGWLYGYTF	TGTGCCAGCAGCTTAGCGGGCTGGCTTTATGGCTACACCTTC